This entry features one TCR beta chain sequence. As yet, its antigen is unknown. V lost 1 base, J lost 9 bases, and 14 bases stayed unmatched. CDR1 is LGHNA, CDR2 YSLEER, per germline. The CDR3 spans 17 residues. PCR involved 60 Vbeta and 13 Jbeta primers. Assay used: immunoSEQ multiplex PCR; TCRdb lists only in-frame clones, some missing. The sample lists some 71,000 clones; approximately 81% were seen once. The data stem from a study of cytomegalovirus exposure and HLA in healthy donors. Findings of the study overall: Reports state that TCR beta sequences accurately predicted most subjects' HLA-A and HLA-B alleles. The study recorded 164 TCR beta chains that were cytomegalovirus-associated. A later analysis linked a missense DCLRE1C variant to TCR beta V- and J-gene trimming. HLA restriction was apparent for most CMV-associated TCR beta chains in a later analysis.

V usage is TRBV4-3 and J usage is TRBJ2-1; the match to TRBD2 covers 8 bases. The TCR comes from a woman in her twenties or thirties in good health and CMV-seropositive. What was sequenced was PBMCs. CDR3 loop: CASSQATGGPRTIEQFF. For the CDR3, the DNA is TGCGCCAGCAGCCAAGCAACGGGAGGGCCAAGGACAATTGAGCAGTTCTTC.